Described below is a single T cell receptor (beta chain) sequence and its context. Other DNA sequences in this specimen translate into the identical CDR3. This sample is drawn from a study of control samples from healthy donors and cancer patients. V was clipped by 4 bases and J by 6 bases; unmatched bases: 6. This CDR3 is 14 amino acids long. In germline, CDR1 is SGHRS, CDR2 YFSETQ. Using immunoSEQ multiplex PCR, the repertoire was profiled, and TCRdb retains in-frame clones only, with some absent. The data contain 150,000 to 200,000 clones, approximately 92% of them singletons. The chain joins TRBV5-1 to TRBJ2-2, with 7 bases that match TRBD1. This sequence originates from a woman between 40 and 50 years old in good health. Sequencing was carried out using blood. The CDR3 DNA reads TGCGCCAGCAGCCAAACAGGGGTCGCCGGGGAGCTGTTTTTT. It translates to CASSQTGVAGELFF.